The 30 T cell receptor beta chains reported below all come from one sample, sequenced in a study of human T cells and chemical hapten exposure. Each CDR3 protein gets one entry after TCRdb re-called the RACE reads with MiXCR. Of more than 80,000 distinct CDR3 sequences in the sample, 10% to 14% were seen once. Time point denoted: patch test 3, about 24 weeks after DPC sensitization. Specified treatment: therapeutic diphenylcyclopropenone sensitization with weekly scalp DPC. The material sequenced was whole blood, taken in connection with sensitization to the hapten diphenylcyclopropenone (DPC). The receptors come from a woman between 50 and 59 years old with alopecia areata. Some clones in this sample may be carry-over from other donors' samples.

This clonotype has a count of ten or more. The chain joins TRBV19 to TRBJ2-5; 7 bases are a match to TRBD2. The junction had 7 bases not matched to a gene; V was cut back by 4 bases and J by 5 bases. Per the germline V gene, CDR1 is LNHDA and CDR2 is SQIVND (reference sequence). CDR3 length: 14 residues. The CDR3 bases are TGTGCCAGTAGTACGGGGGGAGGGCTGGAGACCCAGTACTTC. Protein: CASSTGGGLETQYF.

This clonotype has more than one count but fewer than ten. J is TRBJ2-6 and V is TRBV9, with D possibly matching TRBD2 (6 bases). The V end was cut by 4 bases, the J end by 1 base, with 21 bases between. Germline CDR1 is SGDLS and CDR2 is YYNGEE. This CDR3 has 19 amino acids. The CDR3 coding sequence is TGTGCCAGCAGCCCTAGAGGGAGCGGGCGGGCTTCTGGGGCCAACGTCCTGACTTTC. Amino acid sequence: CASSPRGSGRASGANVLTF. The full variable domain, its missing parts supplied by reference TRBV9 and TRBJ2-6, is DSGVTQTPKHLITATGQRVTLRCSPRSGDLSVYWYQQSLDQGLQFLIQYYNGEERAKGNILERFSAQQFPDLHSELNLSSLELGDSALYFCASSPRGSGRASGANVLTFGAGSRLTVL.

In its sample, this clonotype was seen once. V usage is TRBV13 and J usage is TRBJ2-4; 7 bases fit TRBD1. The V and J ends lost 6 bases and 1 base, in that order; junction bases with no gene match: 15. The CDR3 has 18 residues. The V gene's germline CDR1 is PRHDT and CDR2 FYEKMQ (reference sequence). This CDR3 reads CASRSTNDRVEAKNIQYF. The CDR3, as DNA: TGTGCCAGCAGATCCACTAACGACAGGGTCGAGGCCAAAAACATTCAGTACTTC.

The chain carries TRBV30 and TRBJ1-6, with TRBD1 matching 7 bases. This CDR3 spans 14 amino acids. Per the germline V gene, CDR1 is GTSNPN and CDR2 is SVGIG (reference sequence). V lost 5 bases and J lost 7; bases outside the gene matches: 8. The CDR3 protein is CAWRIRGRNSPLHF. The DNA of the CDR3 is TGTGCCTGGCGTATTAGGGGGCGGAATTCACCCCTCCACTTT.

A few counts support this clonotype. The V and J genes are TRBV3-1 and TRBJ2-3; 11 nucleotides line up with TRBD2. CDR3 size: 18 residues. Looked up from germline, CDR1 is LGHDT and CDR2 is YNNKEL (reference sequence). The ends lost 0 bases at V and 6 bases at J; junction bases unmatched: 11. Here the CDR3 reads CASSQDLRRLAGGDTQYF. CDR3 DNA sequence: TGTGCCAGCAGCCAAGATCTTCGGCGGCTAGCGGGAGGCGATACGCAGTATTTT.

This clonotype was counted between two and nine times. For the CDR3, the DNA is TGTGCCAGCCGCGACCAATCGAACACCGGGGAGCTGTTTTTT. Protein: CASRDQSNTGELFF. This chain links TRBV7-6 with TRBJ2-2; D is unresolved. Between the trimmed V and J ends, which lost 8 bases and 0 bases, there was a span of 10 bases. The CDR3 contains 14 residues. Germline V CDR1 and CDR2: SGHVS, FNYEAQ.

This clonotype was detected only a few times. This chain links TRBV7-2 with TRBJ2-1, with 12 bases identical to TRBD2. Germline CDR1 is SGHTA and CDR2 is FQGNSA. V shed 1 base, J shed 3 bases, and the junction held 7 bases outside the gene matches. This CDR3 contains 18 residues. CDR3 loop: CASSLVTSGSGRYNEQFF. DNA for the CDR3: TGTGCCAGCAGCTTAGTGACTAGCGGGAGCGGCCGCTACAATGAGCAGTTCTTC.

This clonotype was detected many times. J is TRBJ1-1 and V is TRBV5-1; possible D gene TRBD1, 5 bases. The CDR3 extends over 13 amino acids. V was cut by 10 bases and J by 1 base, with 14 bases left in between. Germline V CDR1 and CDR2: SGHRS, YFSETQ. The CDR3, as DNA: TGCGCCGGGGTGAAAACAGGGAACACTGAAGCTTTCTTT. Its protein is CAGVKTGNTEAFF.

Many counts were recorded for this clonotype. V gene TRBV19 combines with J gene TRBJ2-6, with D unclear. This CDR3 has 14 residues. Germline-derived CDR1 and CDR2 are LNHDA and SQIVND (reference sequence). Trimming took 9 bases from V and 8 from J, leaving 17 bases between them. The CDR3 loop is CASFNRDSTNVLTF. Written as DNA, the CDR3 is TGTGCCAGCTTTAATAGGGATTCGACCAACGTCCTGACTTTC.

V and J are TRBV11-2 and TRBJ2-7; a weak D match, TRBD2 (6 bases). This CDR3 has 12 residues. V gave up 2 bases and J gave up 12 bases, with 14 bases separating them. The germline V gene has CDR1 SGHAT and CDR2 FQNNGV. The chain's CDR3 is CASSLLGLYSYF. The CDR3 nucleotides read TGTGCCAGCAGCTTACTGGGACTTTACTCGTACTTC.

This clonotype was counted ten times or more. V and J are TRBV7-2 and TRBJ1-2; the match to TRBD1 covers 10 bases. V lost 6 bases and J lost 7; bases outside the gene matches: 8. Germline CDR1 and CDR2: SGHTA and FQGNSA. There are 14 residues in the CDR3. The CDR3 protein is CASSSGQGISGYTF. The CDR3 DNA sequence: TGTGCCAGCAGTTCGGGACAGGGGATAAGTGGCTACACCTTC.

This clonotype was recorded a few times. V usage is TRBV2 and J usage is TRBJ2-5; a possible D gene is TRBD1 (5 bases). Germline V CDR1 and CDR2: SNHLY, FYNNEI. The V and J ends lost 10 bases and 1 base respectively, with 13 bases between them. The CDR3 length is 13 residues. CDR3 sequence: CATSATVQETQYF. The CDR3 coding sequence is TGTGCCACTTCGGCGACAGTCCAAGAGACCCAGTACTTC.

This clonotype was seen many times. The chain has TRBV7-9 and TRBJ2-3, with 8 bases matching TRBD1. J lost 4 bases, V lost 5 bases, and 5 bases had no gene match. CDR3 length: 14 residues. Germline assignment: CDR1 SEHNR and CDR2 FQNEAQ (reference sequence). The CDR3 bases are TGTGCCAGCAGCAGAGCAGGGGGCGCAGATACGCAGTATTTT. This translates into CASSRAGGADTQYF.

This clonotype was observed a handful of times. CDR3 in amino acids: CAWSLGGGLSNQPQHF. In DNA form, the CDR3 reads TGTGCCTGGAGTTTGGGGGGGGGACTGAGCAATCAGCCCCAGCATTTT. The rearrangement joins TRBV30 to TRBJ1-5; tentative D call: TRBD1 (5 bases). V lost 2 bases and J 1 base, leaving 15 bases between the germline ends. The CDR3 length is 16 residues. Germline CDR1 reads GTSNPN; CDR2 reads SVGIG (reference sequence).

The chain joins TRBV20-1 to TRBJ2-3; TRBD2 might be the D (7 bases). The CDR3 is 14 residues long. Germline CDR1 and CDR2: DFQATT and SNEGSKA (reference sequence). V was cut by 4 bases and J by 6 bases, with 17 bases left in between. CDR3 sequence: CSATLGGRGDTQYF. The CDR3 region has the DNA TGCAGTGCTACCCTAGGGGGGAGGGGTGATACGCAGTATTTT.

The table lists this clonotype with a few counts. The chain employs TRBV29-1 and TRBJ2-7; D is uncertain. Germline V CDR1 and CDR2: SQVTM, ANQGSEA. The V and J ends lost 4 bases and 0 bases respectively, with 7 bases between them. The CDR3 is 12 amino acids. CDR3 sequence (DNA): TGCAGCGTTGTTGGAGACTCCTACGAGCAGTACTTC. This encodes CSVVGDSYEQYF.

The gene calls are TRBV20-1 and TRBJ2-1; the match to TRBD2 covers 7 bases. Germline V gene lookup returns CDR1 DFQATT and CDR2 SNEGSKA (reference sequence). V shed 2 bases, J shed 8 bases, and the junction held 12 bases outside the gene matches. This CDR3 region has 15 residues. The CDR3 sequence: CSARTLAVRGDEQFF. CDR3 coding DNA: TGCAGTGCTAGAACGCTAGCGGTGAGAGGGGATGAGCAGTTCTTC.

This clonotype was recorded many times. J is TRBJ2-2 and V is TRBV29-1, with 10 bases lining up with TRBD2. Per the germline V gene, CDR1 is SQVTM and CDR2 is ANQGSEA. The CDR3 sequence is 18 residues long. With V trimmed by 0 bases and J by 6 bases, 13 bases remained unmatched. The DNA of the CDR3 is TGCAGCGTTGAAGAGTTAAGCGGGAGGGCCCTCCGGGCCGGGGAGCTGTTTTTT. Translated: CSVEELSGRALRAGELFF.

This clonotype was detected many times. The chain uses TRBV19 and TRBJ2-7, with D possibly being TRBD1 or TRBD2 (6 bases each). Germline values: CDR1 LNHDA, CDR2 SQIVND (reference sequence). The CDR3 covers 15 residues. V lost 1 base and J 3 bases, leaving 13 bases between the germline ends. The CDR3 protein is CASSIGGGQSYEQYF. In DNA form, the CDR3 reads TGTGCCAGTAGTATAGGGGGAGGACAGAGCTACGAGCAGTACTTC.

The chain links TRBV5-1 to TRBJ2-1; 7 bases are shared with TRBD2. Germline V lookup: CDR1 SGHRS, CDR2 YFSETQ. This CDR3 region has 14 residues. V shed 2 bases and J 7 bases; nucleotides not matched to a gene: 6. The CDR3 coding sequence is TGCGCCAGCAGCTTTGGAGCGGGGAGTAATGAGCAGTTCTTC. Its protein product is CASSFGAGSNEQFF.

In its sample, this clonotype was seen many times. The J gene is TRBJ2-2, the V gene TRBV12-3 or TRBV12-4; D unclear. The germline V and J ends were trimmed by 2 bases and 6 bases, with 16 bases remaining between them. The CDR3 is 16 amino acids. The CDR3 is CASSLPSAKGAGELFF. The DNA for the CDR3 is TGTGCCAGCAGTTTACCCAGCGCGAAAGGAGCCGGGGAGCTGTTTTTT.

The count of this clonotype is one. CDR3 residues: CASRGPSNIQYF. The CDR3 coding sequence is TGTGCCAGCAGGGGCCCTTCAAACATTCAGTACTTC. J is TRBJ2-4 and V is TRBV27; no clear D gene. The CDR3 is made up of 12 amino acids. V dropped 6 bases and J dropped 6 bases, with 9 bases sitting between them. In germline, CDR1 is MNHEY, CDR2 SMNVEV (reference sequence).

This clonotype has ten or more counts. J is TRBJ1-1 and V is TRBV11-3; the D is unclear. The ends were cut back, 3 bases at V and 1 base at J, with 6 bases in the middle. The CDR3 extends over 13 amino acids. Per germline, CDR1 SGHNT and CDR2 YENEEA. CDR3 in amino acids: CASSFQENTEAFF. The CDR3 DNA reads as TGTGCCAGCAGCTTTCAGGAGAACACTGAAGCTTTCTTT.

The rearrangement joins TRBV5-1 to TRBJ1-5; a possible D gene is TRBD1 (6 bases). V gave up 4 bases and J gave up 1 base, with 9 bases separating them. Germline V lookup: CDR1 SGHRS, CDR2 YFSETQ. There are 14 residues in the CDR3. For the CDR3, the DNA is TGCGCCAGCAGCCCCGGACAGAGCAATCAGCCCCAGCATTTT. This translates into CASSPGQSNQPQHF.

In this sample, this clonotype turned up many times. The J gene is TRBJ2-3, the V gene TRBV30; D not resolved. The CDR3 loop spans 13 amino acids. Trimming shortened V by 1 base and J by 1 base, and 6 bases separated the two germline ends. The germline CDR1 and CDR2 sequences are GTSNPN and SVGIG (reference sequence). CDR3 region: CAWSGARTDTQYF. The CDR3 DNA follows: TGTGCCTGGAGTGGGGCCCGCACAGATACGCAGTATTTT.

This clonotype appeared many times. The CDR3 sequence is CASSRAEGYEQYF. The CDR3 nucleotides are TGTGCCAGCAGCCGTGCGGAGGGCTACGAGCAGTACTTC. The gene calls are TRBV12-3 or TRBV12-4 and TRBJ2-7; tentative D call: TRBD2 (6 bases). V lost 6 bases and J 3 bases, leaving 12 bases between the germline ends. There are 13 residues in the CDR3.

At least ten counts were recorded for this clonotype. The chain combines TRBV7-3 with TRBJ2-7; D not certain. The CDR3 has 14 amino acids. Germline values: CDR1 SGHTA, CDR2 FQGTGA. Trimming left V 5 bases short and J 2 bases short, with 13 bases between. This chain's CDR3 is CASSAYTVPYEQYF. CDR3 nucleotides: TGTGCCAGCAGCGCCTATACAGTACCCTACGAGCAGTACTTC.

This clonotype has ten or more counts. The rearrangement links TRBV7-8 to TRBJ2-7; unclear D gene. Germline values: CDR1 SGHVS, CDR2 FQNEAQ. The CDR3 length is 15 residues. V was cut by 10 bases and J by 9 bases, with 28 bases left in between. The CDR3 DNA follows: TGTGCCACCAAAAACTCGCCGGGTCAGCCTACGGGGCAGTACTTC. Its translation: CATKNSPGQPTGQYF.

J is TRBJ2-1 and V is TRBV2; unclear D gene. CDR3 size: 14 residues. The V gene's germline CDR1 is SNHLY and CDR2 FYNNEI. The V end was cut by 7 bases, the J end by 5 bases, with 15 bases between. The CDR3 nucleotides are TGTGCCAGCACTCAACCGGTGACCAACAATGAGCAGTTCTTC. Amino acid sequence: CASTQPVTNNEQFF.

This clonotype was recorded a few times. CDR3 loop: CASSRQGAPYNSPLHF. CDR3 bases: TGTGCCAGCAGTCGACAGGGGGCCCCCTATAATTCACCCCTCCACTTT. This chain links TRBV12-3 or TRBV12-4 with TRBJ1-6, with 10 bases matching TRBD1. The CDR3 extends over 16 amino acids. Losses at the gene ends were 5 bases for V and 2 bases for J; bases not matched to a gene: 3.